The 4 T cell receptor beta chains listed next were all sequenced from one sample in a study of OX40 agonist ivuxolimab in advanced cancers. Sequencing used immunoSEQ multiplex PCR; TCRdb keeps in-frame clones, though not all of them. The table records over 50,000 clones, about 90% of them present only once. Sample: CD4+ or CD8+ T cells sorted from blood, taken in a trial of the OX40 agonist ivuxolimab. These receptors were collected from an adult with an advanced solid tumor such as melanoma, head and neck, liver or kidney cancer.

The chain employs TRBV2 and TRBJ1-6; no reliable D call. CDR3 length equals 11 residues. Trimming stripped 2 bases from V and 10 bases from J, with 3 bases between. Looked up from germline, CDR1 is SNHLY and CDR2 is FYNNEI. The CDR3 region has the DNA TGTGCCAGCAGTGAATCCTCACCCCTCCACTTT. As protein: CASSESSPLHF.

The chain joins TRBV13 to TRBJ1-1, with D uncertain. Trimming removed 5 bases at V and 5 bases at J, with 9 bases between. Per the germline V gene, CDR1 is PRHDT and CDR2 is FYEKMQ (reference sequence). The CDR3 is 12 residues long. The CDR3 is CASSTGVTEAFF. CDR3 DNA: TGTGCCAGCAGCACGGGAGTTACTGAAGCTTTCTTT.

This chain's CDR3 is CASSYKGGIGETQYF. CDR3 sequence (DNA): TGTGCCAGCAGTTACAAGGGGGGTATCGGGGAGACCCAGTACTTC. This rearrangement joins TRBV27 to TRBJ2-5; TRBD1 or TRBD2 may be the D gene (6 bases each). CDR3 size: 15 residues. Germline values: CDR1 MNHEY, CDR2 SMNVEV (reference sequence). The germline V and J ends were trimmed by 4 bases and 5 bases, with 17 bases remaining between them.

The V gene is TRBV6-5, the J gene TRBJ1-1; 7 bases are shared with TRBD1. After removal of 7 bases from V and 5 bases from J, the junction contained 1 base not matched to a gene. Germline assignment: CDR1 MNHEY and CDR2 SVGAGI. The CDR3 is made up of 11 amino acids. The DNA of the CDR3 is TGTGCCAGCAACAGGGGAACTGAAGCTTTCTTT. Translating gives CASNRGTEAFF.